The 6 T cell receptor beta chains reported below all come from one sample, sequenced in a study of technical replicates of blood from several donors. Sequencing was performed with immunoSEQ multiplex PCR; in TCRdb, only in-frame clones are kept and a portion is missing. The sample comprises approximately 81,000 clones, approximately 95% of which are singletons, and around 0.39% rests with the top ten. The sample comprised T cells isolated from PBMCs. Receptors were obtained from a human donor in good health.

This chain links TRBV9 with TRBJ2-1; 8 positions match TRBD2. Germline V gene data show CDR1 as SGDLS and CDR2 as YYNGEE. Trimming removed 2 bases from V and 6 bases from J; junction bases left unmatched: 13. The CDR3 sequence is 17 residues long. Here the CDR3 DNA reads TGTGCCAGCAGCGTGACGCTTCCCCGGGAGGGATCCAATGAGCAGTTCTTC. The encoded protein is CASSVTLPREGSNEQFF. The variable domain in full, completed from reference TRBV9 and TRBJ2-1, reads DSGVTQTPKHLITATGQRVTLRCSPRSGDLSVYWYQQSLDQGLQFLIQYYNGEERAKGNILERFSAQQFPDLHSELNLSSLELGDSALYFCASSVTLPREGSNEQFFGPGTRLTVL.

V is TRBV12-5 and J is TRBJ1-1; D gene ambiguous. Germline V CDR1 and CDR2: LGHNT, FRNRAP. This CDR3 comprises 12 residues. The V and J ends lost 1 base and 7 bases respectively, with 7 bases between them. DNA for the CDR3: TGTGCTAGTGGTTTGGGACATCTTGAAGCTTTCTTT. It translates to CASGLGHLEAFF.

The chain carries TRBV15 and TRBJ2-1; 9 nucleotides align to TRBD1. J lost 4 bases, V lost 5 bases, and 6 bases had no gene match. The germline CDR1 and CDR2 sequences are LNHNV and YYDKDF (reference sequence). The CDR3 covers 15 residues. CDR3 region: CATSGTGGGYNEQFF. The CDR3 coding sequence is TGTGCCACCAGCGGAACAGGGGGCGGTTACAATGAGCAGTTCTTC.

The V gene is TRBV2, the J gene TRBJ2-7; D possibly corresponds to TRBD2 (6 bases). The CDR3 totals 14 residues. Germline assignment: CDR1 SNHLY and CDR2 FYNNEI. V was pared by 0 bases and J by 10 bases, with 16 bases between. The CDR3 DNA reads TGTGCCAGCAGTGAAGCGCCCTTCGGGACTCCTCAGTACTTC. As protein: CASSEAPFGTPQYF.

The rearrangement joins TRBV11-2 to TRBJ1-3, with no clear D. In germline, CDR1 is SGHAT, CDR2 FQNNGV. Trimming removed 5 bases from V and 0 bases from J, with 8 bases in between. The CDR3 runs 14 residues. This CDR3 is CASSDYHSGNTIYF. The CDR3 region has the DNA TGTGCCAGCAGCGACTACCACTCTGGAAACACCATATATTTT.

The genes are TRBV6-1 and TRBJ1-3, with TRBD1 as a possible D gene (5 bases). Germline lookup yields CDR1 MNHNS and CDR2 SASEGT. V was pared by 3 bases and J by 3 bases, with 15 bases between. The CDR3 length is 16 residues. The CDR3 loop is CASSEDKVVGGNTIYF. CDR3 nucleotide sequence: TGTGCCAGCAGTGAGGACAAGGTCGTAGGTGGAAACACCATATATTTT.